Presented here are 9 T cell receptor beta chains from one specimen sequenced in a study of regulatory T cells in long-lasting Graves disease. Time point denoted: persistent/refractory GD, antithyroid drugs over 5 years with positive TRAb. There was RNA extracted from PBMCs, and the TCR library was made from it. The TCR beta library used iRepertoire HTBI primers with Arm-PCR amplification of CDR3. One entry per CDR3 protein, called by TCRdb with MiXCR from the multiplex PCR reads. Of 400,000 or so distinct CDR3 sequences in the sample, 23% were seen once. The material sequenced was peripheral blood mononuclear cells (PBMCs), taken when the disease was refractory, from a patient treated with antithyroid drugs. Receptors were obtained from a female donor with Graves disease.

This clonotype was observed a handful of times. The chain combines TRBV7-9 with TRBJ2-7; 13 nucleotides agree with TRBD2. The germline V gene encodes CDR1 SEHNR and CDR2 FQNEAQ (reference sequence). V lost 1 base and J lost 6; bases outside the gene matches: 9. The CDR3 covers 17 residues. Here the CDR3 reads CASSLGTSGSLRGEQYF. CDR3 nucleotide sequence: TGTGCCAGCAGCTTAGGGACTAGCGGGAGTCTACGGGGCGAGCAGTACTTC.

This clonotype was counted ten times or more. The genes are TRBV28 and TRBJ1-2; TRBD1 might be the D (6 bases). Germline V CDR1 and CDR2: MDHEN, SYDVKM. The CDR3 extends over 13 amino acids. V was cut by 7 bases and J by 5 bases, with 14 bases left in between. In DNA form, the CDR3 reads TGTGCCAGCACTGTATCAGGGACATATGGCTACACCTTC. Translated: CASTVSGTYGYTF.

This clonotype was observed many times. The rearrangement joins TRBV29-1 to TRBJ1-1; possible D gene TRBD1, 5 bases. CDR1 and CDR2 from the germline V gene are SQVTM and ANQGSEA. This CDR3 has 15 residues. V shed 1 base and J shed 0 bases, with 12 bases lying between them. Here the CDR3 reads CSVEGATDVNTEAFF. The CDR3 nucleotides read TGCAGCGTTGAAGGCGCGACAGACGTGAACACTGAAGCTTTCTTT.

V is TRBV5-1 and J is TRBJ1-5; D remains ambiguous. Germline-derived CDR1 and CDR2 are SGHRS and YFSETQ. Between the trimmed V and J ends, which lost 0 bases and 9 bases, there was a span of 7 bases. The CDR3 totals 12 residues. The CDR3 spells CASSLDRGPQHF. The CDR3, as DNA: TGCGCCAGCAGCTTGGATCGTGGGCCCCAGCATTTT.

This clonotype was recorded many times. The chain carries TRBV19 and TRBJ1-2; no definite D call. The CDR3 covers 14 residues. CDR1 is LNHDA, CDR2 SQIVND, per germline (reference sequence). The V end was cut by 5 bases, the J end by 4 bases, with 14 bases between. CDR3: CASSDRGYGYGYTF. CDR3 sequence (DNA): TGTGCCAGTAGTGATCGGGGATATGGCTATGGCTACACCTTC.

The V and J genes are TRBV7-2 and TRBJ1-1; 8 bases line up with TRBD1. Germline V gene lookup returns CDR1 SGHTA and CDR2 FQGNSA. V lost 4 bases, J lost 0 bases, and 10 bases stayed unmatched. The CDR3 has 17 residues. The CDR3 is CASSSRQLQGVNTEAFF. For the CDR3, the DNA is TGTGCCAGCAGCTCCAGACAATTACAGGGGGTGAACACTGAAGCTTTCTTT.

This clonotype was detected ten times or more. V gene TRBV28 combines with J gene TRBJ2-7; TRBD1 aligns across 8 bases. J lost 0 bases, V lost 6 bases, and 7 bases had no gene match. This CDR3 region has 15 residues. Germline CDR1 is MDHEN and CDR2 is SYDVKM. The CDR3 DNA follows: TGTGCCAGCAGACCACCTGGGACAGGCTCCTACGAGCAGTACTTC. Protein product: CASRPPGTGSYEQYF.

This clonotype came up many times. The V and J genes are TRBV2 and TRBJ1-6; D ambiguous. The length of the CDR3 is 14 residues. Looked up from germline, CDR1 is SNHLY and CDR2 is FYNNEI. V lost 1 base and J lost 10, with 11 bases in between. The CDR3 region is CASSEGPGNSPLHF. As DNA, the CDR3 is TGTGCCAGCAGTGAAGGGCCGGGAAACTCACCCCTCCACTTT. Full variable domain (outside the CDR3, taken from reference TRBV2 and TRBJ1-6): EPEVTQTPSHQVTQMGQEVILRCVPISNHLYFYWYRQILGQKVEFLVSFYNNEISEKSEIFDDQFSVERPDGSNFTLKIRSTKLEDSAMYFCASSEGPGNSPLHFGNGTRLTVT.

In its sample, this clonotype was seen many times. This sequence joins TRBV14 and TRBJ1-6; D is uncertain. V was shortened by 2 bases and J by 8 bases, with 7 bases between the two germline ends. Germline-derived CDR1 and CDR2 are SGHDN and FVKESK. The CDR3 loop spans 13 amino acids. CDR3 in DNA: TGTGCCAGCAGCCAAAAAACCGATTCACCCCTCCACTTT. It is translated as CASSQKTDSPLHF.